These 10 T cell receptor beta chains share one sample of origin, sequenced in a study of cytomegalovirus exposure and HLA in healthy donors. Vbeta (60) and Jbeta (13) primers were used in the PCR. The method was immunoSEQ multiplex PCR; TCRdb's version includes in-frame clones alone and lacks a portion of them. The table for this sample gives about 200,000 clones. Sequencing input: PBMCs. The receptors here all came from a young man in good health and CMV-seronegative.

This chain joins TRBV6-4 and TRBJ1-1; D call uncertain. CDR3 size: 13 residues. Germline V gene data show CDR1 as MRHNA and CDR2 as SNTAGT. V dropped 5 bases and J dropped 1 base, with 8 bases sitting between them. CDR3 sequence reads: CASSKTKNTEAFF. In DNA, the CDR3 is TGTGCCAGCAGTAAGACAAAGAACACTGAAGCTTTCTTT.

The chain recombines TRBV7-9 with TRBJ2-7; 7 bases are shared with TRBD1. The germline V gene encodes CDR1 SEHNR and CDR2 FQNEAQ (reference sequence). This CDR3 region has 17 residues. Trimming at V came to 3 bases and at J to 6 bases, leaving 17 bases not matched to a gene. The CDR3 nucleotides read TGTGCCAGCAGCTTTGGGTGGTCGGGACAGCGCACCCTCGAGCAGTACTTC. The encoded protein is CASSFGWSGQRTLEQYF.

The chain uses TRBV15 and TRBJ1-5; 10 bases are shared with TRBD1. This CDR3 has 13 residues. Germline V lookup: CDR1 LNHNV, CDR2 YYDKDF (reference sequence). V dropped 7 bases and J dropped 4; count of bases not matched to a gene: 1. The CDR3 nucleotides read TGTGCCACCACGGGACAGGGGAATCAGCCCCAGCATTTT. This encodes CATTGQGNQPQHF. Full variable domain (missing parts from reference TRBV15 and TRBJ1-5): DAMVIQNPRYQVTQFGKPVTLSCSQTLNHNVMYWYQQKSSQAPKLLFHYYDKDFNNEADTPDNFQSRRPNTSFCFLDIRSPGLGDTAMYLCATTGQGNQPQHFGDGTRLSIL.

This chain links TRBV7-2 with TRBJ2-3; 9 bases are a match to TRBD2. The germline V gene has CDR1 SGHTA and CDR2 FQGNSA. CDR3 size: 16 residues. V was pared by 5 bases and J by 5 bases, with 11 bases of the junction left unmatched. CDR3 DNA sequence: TGTGCCAGCAGCCACGGGGCGGGGGGGGCAAAAGATACGCAGTATTTT. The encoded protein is CASSHGAGGAKDTQYF. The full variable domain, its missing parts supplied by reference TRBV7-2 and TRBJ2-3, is GAGVSQSPSNKVTEKGKDVELRCDPISGHTALYWYRQSLGQGLEFLIYFQGNSAPDKSGLPSDRFSAERTGGSVSTLTIQRTQQEDSAVYLCASSHGAGGAKDTQYFGPGTRLTVL.

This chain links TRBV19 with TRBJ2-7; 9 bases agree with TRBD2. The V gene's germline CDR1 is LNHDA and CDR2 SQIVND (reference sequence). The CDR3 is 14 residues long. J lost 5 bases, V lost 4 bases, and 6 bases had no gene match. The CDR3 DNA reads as TGTGCCAGTAGTAGCGGGAGGGGGCGCCACGAGCAGTACTTC. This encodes CASSSGRGRHEQYF.

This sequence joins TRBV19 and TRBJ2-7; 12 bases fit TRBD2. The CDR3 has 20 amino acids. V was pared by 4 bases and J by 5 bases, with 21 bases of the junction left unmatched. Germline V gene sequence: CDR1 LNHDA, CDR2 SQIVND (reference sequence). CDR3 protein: CASSTIRGLAGGPMGHEQYF. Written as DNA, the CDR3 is TGTGCCAGTAGTACCATACGGGGGCTAGCGGGAGGGCCGATGGGCCACGAGCAGTACTTC.

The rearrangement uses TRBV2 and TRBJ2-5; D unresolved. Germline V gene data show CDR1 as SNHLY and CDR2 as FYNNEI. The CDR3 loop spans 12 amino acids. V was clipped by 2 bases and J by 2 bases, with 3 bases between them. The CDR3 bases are TGTGCCAGCAGTGAACAGCAAGAGACCCAGTACTTC. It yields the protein CASSEQQETQYF. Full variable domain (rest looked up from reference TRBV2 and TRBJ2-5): EPEVTQTPSHQVTQMGQEVILRCVPISNHLYFYWYRQILGQKVEFLVSFYNNEISEKSEIFDDQFSVERPDGSNFTLKIRSTKLEDSAMYFCASSEQQETQYFGPGTRLLVL.

CDR3 sequence (DNA): TGTGCCAGCAGATCCGGTAGATTTTCCTACGAGCAGTACTTC. Translated: CASRSGRFSYEQYF. This chain connects TRBV28 to TRBJ2-7; no firm D call. Germline loops: CDR1 MDHEN, CDR2 SYDVKM. The CDR3 consists of 14 residues. Trimming removed 6 bases from V and 1 base from J, with 13 bases in between.

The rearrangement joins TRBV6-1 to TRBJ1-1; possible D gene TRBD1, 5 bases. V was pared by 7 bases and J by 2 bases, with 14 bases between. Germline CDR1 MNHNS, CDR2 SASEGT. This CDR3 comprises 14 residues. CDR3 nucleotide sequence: TGTGCCAGCACTACGTACAGGCCAAACACTGAAGCTTTCTTT. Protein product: CASTTYRPNTEAFF.

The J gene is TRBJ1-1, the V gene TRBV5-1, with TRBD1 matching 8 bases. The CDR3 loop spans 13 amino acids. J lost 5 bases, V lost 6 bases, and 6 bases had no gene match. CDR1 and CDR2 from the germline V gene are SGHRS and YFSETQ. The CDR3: CASKQGGRTEAFF. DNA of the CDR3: TGCGCCAGCAAACAGGGGGGCAGGACTGAAGCTTTCTTT.